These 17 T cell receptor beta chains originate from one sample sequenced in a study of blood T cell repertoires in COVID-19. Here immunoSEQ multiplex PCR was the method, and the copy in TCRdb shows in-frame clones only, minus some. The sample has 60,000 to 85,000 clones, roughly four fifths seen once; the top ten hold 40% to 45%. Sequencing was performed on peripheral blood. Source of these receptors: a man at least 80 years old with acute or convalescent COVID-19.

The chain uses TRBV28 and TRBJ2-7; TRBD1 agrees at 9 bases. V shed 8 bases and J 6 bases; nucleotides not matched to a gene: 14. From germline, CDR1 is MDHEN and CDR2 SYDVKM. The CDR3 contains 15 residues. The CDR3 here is CASLPSVQGAGEQYF. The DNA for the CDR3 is TGTGCCAGCCTCCCAAGTGTACAGGGGGCTGGCGAGCAGTACTTC. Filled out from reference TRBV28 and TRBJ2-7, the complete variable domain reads DVKVTQSSRYLVKRTGEKVFLECVQDMDHENMFWYRQDPGLGLRLIYFSYDVKMKEKGDIPEGYSVSREKKERFSLILESASTNQTSMYLCASLPSVQGAGEQYFGPGTRLTVT.

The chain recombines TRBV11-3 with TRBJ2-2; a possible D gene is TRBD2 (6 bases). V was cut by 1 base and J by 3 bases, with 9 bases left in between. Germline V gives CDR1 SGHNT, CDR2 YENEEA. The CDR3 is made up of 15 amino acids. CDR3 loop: CASSLGGTDTGELFF. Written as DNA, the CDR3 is TGTGCCAGCAGCTTAGGCGGGACGGACACCGGGGAGCTGTTTTTT.

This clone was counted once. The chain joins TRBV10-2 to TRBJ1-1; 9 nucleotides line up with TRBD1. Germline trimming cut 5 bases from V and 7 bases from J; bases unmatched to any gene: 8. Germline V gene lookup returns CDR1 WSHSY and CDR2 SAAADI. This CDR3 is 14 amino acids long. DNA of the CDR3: TGCGCCAGCAGTCCTACAGGGGGCGCAGGTGAAGCTTTCTTT. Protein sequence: CASSPTGGAGEAFF.

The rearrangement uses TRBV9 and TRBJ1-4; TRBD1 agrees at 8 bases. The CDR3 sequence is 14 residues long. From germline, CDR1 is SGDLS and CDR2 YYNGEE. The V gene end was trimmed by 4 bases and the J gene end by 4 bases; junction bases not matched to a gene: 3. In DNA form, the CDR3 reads TGTGCCAGCAGCTTGACAGGGGATAATGAAAAACTGTTTTTT. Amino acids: CASSLTGDNEKLFF. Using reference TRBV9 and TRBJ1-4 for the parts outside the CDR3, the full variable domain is DSGVTQTPKHLITATGQRVTLRCSPRSGDLSVYWYQQSLDQGLQFLIQYYNGEERAKGNILERFSAQQFPDLHSELNLSSLELGDSALYFCASSLTGDNEKLFFGSGTQLSVL.

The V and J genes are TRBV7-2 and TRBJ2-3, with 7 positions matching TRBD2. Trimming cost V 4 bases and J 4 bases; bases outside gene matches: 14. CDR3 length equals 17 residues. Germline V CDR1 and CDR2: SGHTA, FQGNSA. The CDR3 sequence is CASSSQLAGHGADTQYF. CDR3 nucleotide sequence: TGTGCCAGCAGCTCCCAATTAGCGGGCCACGGGGCAGATACGCAGTATTTT.

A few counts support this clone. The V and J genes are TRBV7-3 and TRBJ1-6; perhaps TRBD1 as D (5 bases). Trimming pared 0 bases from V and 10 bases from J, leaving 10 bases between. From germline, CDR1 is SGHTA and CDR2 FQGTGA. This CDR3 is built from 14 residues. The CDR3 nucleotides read TGTGCCAGCAGCTTAACGCAGGGAAACTCACCCCTCCACTTT. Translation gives CASSLTQGNSPLHF.

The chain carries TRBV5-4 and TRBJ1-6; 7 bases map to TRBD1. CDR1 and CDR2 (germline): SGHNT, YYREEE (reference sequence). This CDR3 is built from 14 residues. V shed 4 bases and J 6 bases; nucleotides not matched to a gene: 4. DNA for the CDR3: TGTGCCAGCAGCCTCAGGGGGGTTAATTCACCCCTCCACTTT. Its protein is CASSLRGVNSPLHF. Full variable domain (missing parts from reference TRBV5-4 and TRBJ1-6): ETGVTQSPTHLIKTRGQQVTLRCSSQSGHNTVSWYQQALGQGPQFIFQYYREEENGRGNFPPRFSGLQFPNYSSELNVNALELDDSALYLCASSLRGVNSPLHFGNGTRLTVT.

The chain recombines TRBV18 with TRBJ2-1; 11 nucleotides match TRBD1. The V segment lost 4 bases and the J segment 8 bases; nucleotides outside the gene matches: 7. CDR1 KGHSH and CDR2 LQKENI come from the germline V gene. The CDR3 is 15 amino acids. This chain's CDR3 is CASSQGTGGSDEQFF. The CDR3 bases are TGTGCCAGCTCACAAGGGACAGGGGGGTCGGATGAGCAGTTCTTC. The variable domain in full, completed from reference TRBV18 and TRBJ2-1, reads NAGVMQNPRHLVRRRGQEARLRCSPMKGHSHVYWYRQLPEEGLKFMVYLQKENIIDESGMPKERFSAEFPKEGPSILRIQQVVRGDSAAYFCASSQGTGGSDEQFFGPGTRLTVL.

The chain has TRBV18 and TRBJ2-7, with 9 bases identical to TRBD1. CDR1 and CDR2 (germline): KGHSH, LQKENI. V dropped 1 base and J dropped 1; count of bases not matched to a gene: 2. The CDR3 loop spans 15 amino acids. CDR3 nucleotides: TGTGCCAGCTCACCACGGACAGGGGAATCCTACGAGCAGTACTTC. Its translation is CASSPRTGESYEQYF.

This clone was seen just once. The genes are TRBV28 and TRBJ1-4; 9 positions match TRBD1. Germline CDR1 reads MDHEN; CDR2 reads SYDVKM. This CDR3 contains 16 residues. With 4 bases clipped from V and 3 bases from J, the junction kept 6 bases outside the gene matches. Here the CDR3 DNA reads TGTGCCAGCAGTTCACAGGGGGCCGGGGCTAATGAAAAACTGTTTTTT. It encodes CASSSQGAGANEKLFF.

In nucleotides, the CDR3 is TGTGCCAGCAGTCCGACAGGCTATGGCTACACCTTC. It encodes CASSPTGYGYTF. This chain connects TRBV6-5 to TRBJ1-2; a possible D gene is TRBD1 (6 bases). Deletions cut 5 bases from V and 4 bases from J, with 8 bases between. Germline V gives CDR1 MNHEY, CDR2 SVGAGI. CDR3 size: 12 residues.

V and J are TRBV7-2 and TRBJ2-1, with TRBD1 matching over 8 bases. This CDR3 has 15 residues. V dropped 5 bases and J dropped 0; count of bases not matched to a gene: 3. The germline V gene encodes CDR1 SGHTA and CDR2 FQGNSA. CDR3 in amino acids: CASSRDRGSYNEQFF. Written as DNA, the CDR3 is TGTGCCAGCAGCAGAGACAGGGGCTCCTACAATGAGCAGTTCTTC.

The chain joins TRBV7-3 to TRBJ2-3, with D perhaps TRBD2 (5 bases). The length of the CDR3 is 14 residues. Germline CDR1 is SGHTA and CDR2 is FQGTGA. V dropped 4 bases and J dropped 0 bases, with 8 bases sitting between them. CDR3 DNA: TGTGCCAGCAGCTCCGGGGTTAGCACAGATACGCAGTATTTT. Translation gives CASSSGVSTDTQYF.

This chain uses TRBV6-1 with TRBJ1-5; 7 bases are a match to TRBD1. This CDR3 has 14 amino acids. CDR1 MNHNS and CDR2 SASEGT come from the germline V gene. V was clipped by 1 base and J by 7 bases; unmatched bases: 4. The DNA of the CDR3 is TGTGCCAGCAGTGAAGGACAGGGACAACAGCCCCAGCATTTT. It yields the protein CASSEGQGQQPQHF.

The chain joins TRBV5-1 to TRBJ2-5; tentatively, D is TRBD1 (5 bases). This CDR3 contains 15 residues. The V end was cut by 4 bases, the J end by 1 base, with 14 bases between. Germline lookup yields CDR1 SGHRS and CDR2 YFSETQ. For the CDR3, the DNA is TGCGCCAGCAGCGCCGCAGGGTTGCTCCAAGAGACCCAGTACTTC. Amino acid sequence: CASSAAGLLQETQYF.

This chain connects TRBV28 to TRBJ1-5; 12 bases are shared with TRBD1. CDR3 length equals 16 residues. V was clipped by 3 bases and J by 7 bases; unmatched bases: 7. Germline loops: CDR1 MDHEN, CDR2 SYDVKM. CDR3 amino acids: CASSFRDRGPGQPQHF. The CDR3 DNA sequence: TGTGCCAGCAGTTTCCGGGACAGGGGGCCTGGGCAGCCCCAGCATTTT.

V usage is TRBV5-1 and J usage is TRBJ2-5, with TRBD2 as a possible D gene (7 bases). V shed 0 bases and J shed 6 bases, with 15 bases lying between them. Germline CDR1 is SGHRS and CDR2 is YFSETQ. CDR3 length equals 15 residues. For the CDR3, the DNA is TGCGCCAGCAGCTTGGCCGTGGGGGGGCCGCAGACCCAGTACTTC. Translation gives CASSLAVGGPQTQYF. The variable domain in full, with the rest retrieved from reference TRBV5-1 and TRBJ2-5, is KAGVTQTPRYLIKTRGQQVTLSCSPISGHRSVSWYQQTPGQGLQFLFEYFSETQRNKGNFPGRFSGRQFSNSRSEMNVSTLELGDSALYLCASSLAVGGPQTQYFGPGTRLLVL.